This TCR beta chain is from a study of PD-L1 blockade in urothelial cancer. Study conclusions and caveats: Better progression-free and overall survival followed lower pretreatment blood clonality.

Concerning this clone: Its antigen is unknown.

Data came from immunoSEQ multiplex PCR; TCRdb stores just in-frame clones and leaves some out. The sample contains tens of thousands of clones, more than 65% of which appear only once. Noted time point: pretreatment peripheral blood. It was locally advanced or metastatic urothelial carcinoma that patients had. Per-patient samples, pretreatment and on-treatment, numbered 1 to 8. The source of this sequence is a man between 65 and 85 years old with urothelial cancer. This sample comprised PBMCs, obtained around atezolizumab (anti-PD-L1) treatment.

CDR3: CASSLGTSGSTDTQYF. The CDR3 bases are TGTGCCAGCAGCTTAGGGACTAGCGGGAGCACAGATACGCAGTATTTT. V usage is TRBV7-6 and J usage is TRBJ2-3; 11 bases are a match to TRBD2. The germline CDR1 and CDR2 sequences are SGHVS and FNYEAQ. V shed 1 base, J shed 0 bases, and the junction held 0 bases outside the gene matches. The CDR3 contains 16 residues.